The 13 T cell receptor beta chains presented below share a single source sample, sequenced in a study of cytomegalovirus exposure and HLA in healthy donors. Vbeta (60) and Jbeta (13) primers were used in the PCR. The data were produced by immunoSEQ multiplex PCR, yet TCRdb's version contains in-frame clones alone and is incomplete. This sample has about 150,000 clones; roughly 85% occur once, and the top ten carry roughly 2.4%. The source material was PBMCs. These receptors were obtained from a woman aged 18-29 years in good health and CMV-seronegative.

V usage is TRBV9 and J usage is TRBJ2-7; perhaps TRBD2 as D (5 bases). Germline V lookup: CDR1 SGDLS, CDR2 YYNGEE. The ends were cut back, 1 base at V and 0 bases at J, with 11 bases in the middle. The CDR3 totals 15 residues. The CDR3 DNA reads TGTGCCAGCAGCGTACTCTCGGGGAGCTCCTACGAGCAGTACTTC. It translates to CASSVLSGSSYEQYF.

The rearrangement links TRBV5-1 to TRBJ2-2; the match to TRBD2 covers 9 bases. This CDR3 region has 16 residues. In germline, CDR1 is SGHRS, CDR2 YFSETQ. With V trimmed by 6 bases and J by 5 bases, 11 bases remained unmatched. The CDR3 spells CASTLSGLAVTGELFF. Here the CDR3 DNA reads TGCGCCAGCACCCTATCGGGACTAGCAGTTACCGGGGAGCTGTTTTTT. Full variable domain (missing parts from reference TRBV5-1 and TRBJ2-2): KAGVTQTPRYLIKTRGQQVTLSCSPISGHRSVSWYQQTPGQGLQFLFEYFSETQRNKGNFPGRFSGRQFSNSRSEMNVSTLELGDSALYLCASTLSGLAVTGELFFGEGSRLTVL.

CDR3 amino acids: CASKRDRNNYGYTF. CDR3 DNA sequence: TGTGCCTCCAAGAGGGACAGGAATAACTATGGCTACACCTTC. The chain uses TRBV19 and TRBJ1-2; 8 bases are a match to TRBD1. Germline V gene sequence: CDR1 LNHDA, CDR2 SQIVND (reference sequence). The CDR3 runs 14 residues. The J segment lost 1 base and the V segment lost 11 bases, leaving 9 bases of the junction unmatched.

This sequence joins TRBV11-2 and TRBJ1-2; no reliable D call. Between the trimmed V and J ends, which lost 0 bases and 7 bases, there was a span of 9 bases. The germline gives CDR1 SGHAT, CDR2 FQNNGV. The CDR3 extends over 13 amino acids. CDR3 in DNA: TGTGCCAGCAGCTTAGAAGGCAGGTTTGGCTACACCTTC. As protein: CASSLEGRFGYTF.

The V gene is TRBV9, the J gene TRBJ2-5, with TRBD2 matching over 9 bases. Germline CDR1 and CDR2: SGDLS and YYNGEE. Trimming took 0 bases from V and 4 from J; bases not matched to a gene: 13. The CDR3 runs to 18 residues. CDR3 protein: CASSVGVRGGRARETQYF. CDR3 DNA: TGTGCCAGCAGCGTAGGAGTTCGTGGCGGGAGGGCTAGAGAGACCCAGTACTTC.

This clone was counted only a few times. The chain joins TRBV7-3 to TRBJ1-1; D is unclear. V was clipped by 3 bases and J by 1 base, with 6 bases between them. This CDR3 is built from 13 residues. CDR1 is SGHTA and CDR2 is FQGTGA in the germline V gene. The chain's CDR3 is CASSLRWNTEAFF. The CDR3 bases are TGTGCCAGCAGCTTGCGATGGAACACTGAAGCTTTCTTT.

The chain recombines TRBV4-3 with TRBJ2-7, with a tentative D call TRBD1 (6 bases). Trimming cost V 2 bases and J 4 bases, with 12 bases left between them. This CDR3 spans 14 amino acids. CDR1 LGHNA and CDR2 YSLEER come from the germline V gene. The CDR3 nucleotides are TGCGCCAGCAGCCAAACAGGGACAATATACGAGCAGTACTTC. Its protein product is CASSQTGTIYEQYF.

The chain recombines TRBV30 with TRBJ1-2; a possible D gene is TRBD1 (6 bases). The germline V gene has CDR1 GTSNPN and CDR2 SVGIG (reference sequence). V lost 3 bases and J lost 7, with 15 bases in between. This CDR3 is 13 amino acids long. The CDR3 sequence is CAWRHRALGGYTF. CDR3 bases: TGTGCCTGGAGGCACAGGGCTCTCGGTGGCTACACCTTC.

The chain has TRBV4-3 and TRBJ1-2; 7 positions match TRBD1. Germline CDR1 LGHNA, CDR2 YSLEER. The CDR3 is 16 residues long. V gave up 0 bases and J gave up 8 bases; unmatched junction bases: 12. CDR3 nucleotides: TGCGCCAGCAGCCAAGATAGAGGCCAGGGGGGATGGGGCTACACCTTC. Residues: CASSQDRGQGGWGYTF.

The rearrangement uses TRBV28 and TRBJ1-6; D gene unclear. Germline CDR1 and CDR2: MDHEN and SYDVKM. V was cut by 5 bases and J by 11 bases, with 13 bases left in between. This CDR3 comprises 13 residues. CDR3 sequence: CASSGRPMAPLHF. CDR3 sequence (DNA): TGTGCCAGCAGTGGCAGGCCTATGGCACCCCTCCACTTT.

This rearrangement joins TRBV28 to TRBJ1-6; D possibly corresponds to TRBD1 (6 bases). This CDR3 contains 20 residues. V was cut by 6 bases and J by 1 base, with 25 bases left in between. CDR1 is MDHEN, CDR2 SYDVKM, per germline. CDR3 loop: CASSSLKKGGGRSYNSPLHF. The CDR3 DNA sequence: TGTGCCAGCAGCTCCTTGAAAAAAGGGGGGGGGCGGTCCTATAATTCACCCCTCCACTTT.

CDR3 sequence (DNA): TGTGCCATCAGTGACTTCGGGAGCAGGGATAGTCAGCCCCAGCATTTT. Residues: CAISDFGSRDSQPQHF. V gene TRBV10-3 combines with J gene TRBJ1-5, with D possibly matching TRBD1 (5 bases). The CDR3 is 16 amino acids. V shed 3 bases and J shed 6 bases, with 18 bases lying between them. CDR1 and CDR2 from the germline V gene are ENHRY and SYGVKD.

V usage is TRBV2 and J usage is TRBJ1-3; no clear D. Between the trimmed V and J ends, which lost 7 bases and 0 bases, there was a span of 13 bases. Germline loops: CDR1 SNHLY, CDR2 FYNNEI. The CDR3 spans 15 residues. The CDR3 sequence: CASKRGLSSGNTIYF. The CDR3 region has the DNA TGTGCCAGCAAGCGCGGACTGAGCTCTGGAAACACCATATATTTT.